Reported below is one T cell receptor (beta chain). Unmatched junction bases numbered 13, after V lost 5 bases and J lost 6 bases. Germline CDR1 reads MGHRA; CDR2 reads YSYEKL. The CDR3 runs to 16 residues. This entry belongs to a study of identical twins. TCRdb reanalysed the 5' RACE reads using MiXCR and keeps one entry per CDR3 protein. The repertoire consists of about 900,000 distinct CDR3 sequences, with more than 9% occurring once and the leading ten covering about 1.5%. The data also belong to a second study, concerning yellow fever vaccine responses in identical twins.

The rearrangement links TRBV4-1 to TRBJ2-7, with 10 bases aligning to TRBD1. This receptor was identified in a young woman in good health. The sample was PBMCs. The CDR3 is CASSAGQGSIGREQYF. The CDR3 bases are TGCGCCAGCAGCGCGGGACAGGGGAGTATCGGGCGCGAGCAGTACTTC.